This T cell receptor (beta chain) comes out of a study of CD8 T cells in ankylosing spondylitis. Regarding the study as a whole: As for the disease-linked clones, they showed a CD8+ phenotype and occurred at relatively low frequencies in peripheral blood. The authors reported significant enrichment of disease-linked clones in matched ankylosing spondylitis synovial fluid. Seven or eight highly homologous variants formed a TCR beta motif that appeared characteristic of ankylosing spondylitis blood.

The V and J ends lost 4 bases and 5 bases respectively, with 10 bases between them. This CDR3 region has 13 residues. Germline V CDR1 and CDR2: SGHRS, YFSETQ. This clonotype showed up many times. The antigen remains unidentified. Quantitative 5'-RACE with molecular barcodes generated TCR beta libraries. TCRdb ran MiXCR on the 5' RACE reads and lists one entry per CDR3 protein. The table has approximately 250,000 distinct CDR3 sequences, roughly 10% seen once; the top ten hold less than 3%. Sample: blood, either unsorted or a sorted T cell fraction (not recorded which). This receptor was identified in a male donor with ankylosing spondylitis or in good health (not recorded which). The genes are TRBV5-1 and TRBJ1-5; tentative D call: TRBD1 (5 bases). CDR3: CASSPGTDQPQHF. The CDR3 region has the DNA TGCGCCAGCAGCCCGGGGACGGATCAGCCCCAGCATTTT.